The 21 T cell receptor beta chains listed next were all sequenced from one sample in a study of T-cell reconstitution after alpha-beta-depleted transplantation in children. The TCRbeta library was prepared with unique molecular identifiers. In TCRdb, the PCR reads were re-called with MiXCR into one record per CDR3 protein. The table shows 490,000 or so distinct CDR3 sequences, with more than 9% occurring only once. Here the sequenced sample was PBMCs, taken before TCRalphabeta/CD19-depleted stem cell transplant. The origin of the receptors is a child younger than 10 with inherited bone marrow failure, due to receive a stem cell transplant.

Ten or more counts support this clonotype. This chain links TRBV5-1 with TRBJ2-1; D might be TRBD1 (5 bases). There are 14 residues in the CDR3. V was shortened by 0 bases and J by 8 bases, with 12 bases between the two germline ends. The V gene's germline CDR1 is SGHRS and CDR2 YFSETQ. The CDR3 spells CASSLGAGPDEQFF. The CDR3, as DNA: TGCGCCAGCAGCTTGGGGGCAGGGCCGGATGAGCAGTTCTTC.

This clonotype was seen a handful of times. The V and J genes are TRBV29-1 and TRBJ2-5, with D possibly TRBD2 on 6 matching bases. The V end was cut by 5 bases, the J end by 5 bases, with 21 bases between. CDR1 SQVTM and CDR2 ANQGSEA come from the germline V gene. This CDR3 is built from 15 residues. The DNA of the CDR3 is TGCAGCGTTCTCCCCCTTAGGGTGGGGAGGGAGACCCAGTACTTC. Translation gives CSVLPLRVGRETQYF.

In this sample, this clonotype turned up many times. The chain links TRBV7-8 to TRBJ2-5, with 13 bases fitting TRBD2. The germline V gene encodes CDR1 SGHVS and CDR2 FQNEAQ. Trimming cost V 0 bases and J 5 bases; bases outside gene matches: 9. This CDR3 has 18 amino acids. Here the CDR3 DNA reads TGTGCCAGCAGCTTAGCCTGGACTAGCGGGAGTAGGGGTGAGACCCAGTACTTC. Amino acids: CASSLAWTSGSRGETQYF.

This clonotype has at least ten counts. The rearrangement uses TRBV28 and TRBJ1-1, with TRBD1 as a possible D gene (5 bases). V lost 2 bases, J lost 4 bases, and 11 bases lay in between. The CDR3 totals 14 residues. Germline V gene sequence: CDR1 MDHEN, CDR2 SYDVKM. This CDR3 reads CASSLLQGGTEAFF. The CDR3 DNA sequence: TGTGCCAGCAGTTTACTGCAGGGAGGCACTGAAGCTTTCTTT.

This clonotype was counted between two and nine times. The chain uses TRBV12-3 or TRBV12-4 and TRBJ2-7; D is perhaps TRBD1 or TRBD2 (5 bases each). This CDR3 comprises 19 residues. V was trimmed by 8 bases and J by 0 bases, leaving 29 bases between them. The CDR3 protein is CASCTPSRVEGTASYEQYF. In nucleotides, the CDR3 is TGTGCCAGCTGCACCCCTAGCAGGGTTGAAGGTACGGCCTCCTACGAGCAGTACTTC.

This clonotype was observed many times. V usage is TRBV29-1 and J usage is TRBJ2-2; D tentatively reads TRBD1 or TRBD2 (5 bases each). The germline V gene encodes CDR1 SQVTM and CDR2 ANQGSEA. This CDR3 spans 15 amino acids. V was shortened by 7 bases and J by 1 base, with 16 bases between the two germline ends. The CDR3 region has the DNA TGCAGCGCCCACGCCGGGACCCAGAACACCGGGGAGCTGTTTTTT. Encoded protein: CSAHAGTQNTGELFF.

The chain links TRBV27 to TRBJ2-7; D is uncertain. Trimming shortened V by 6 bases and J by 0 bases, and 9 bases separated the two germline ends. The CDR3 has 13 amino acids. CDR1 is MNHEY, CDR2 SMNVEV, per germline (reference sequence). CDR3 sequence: CASRSLISYEQYF. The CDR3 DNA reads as TGTGCCAGCAGGTCATTAATCTCCTACGAGCAGTACTTC.

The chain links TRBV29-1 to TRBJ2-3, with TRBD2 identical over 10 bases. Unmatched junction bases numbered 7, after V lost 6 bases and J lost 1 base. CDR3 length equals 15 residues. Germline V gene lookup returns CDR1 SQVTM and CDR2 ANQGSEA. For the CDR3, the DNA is TGCAGCGTGGACCCCGGGACTAGCGGCACAGATACGCAGTATTTT. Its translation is CSVDPGTSGTDTQYF.

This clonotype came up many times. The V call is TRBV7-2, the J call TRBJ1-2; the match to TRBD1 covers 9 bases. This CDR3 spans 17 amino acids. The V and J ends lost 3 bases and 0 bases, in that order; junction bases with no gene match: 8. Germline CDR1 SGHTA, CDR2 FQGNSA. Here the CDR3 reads CASSFPTWTGANYGYTF. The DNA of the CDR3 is TGTGCCAGCAGCTTCCCAACGTGGACAGGGGCTAACTATGGCTACACCTTC.

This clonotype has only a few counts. In nucleotides, the CDR3 is TGTGCCAGCGGGCAGGGGGCCGACGAGCAGTACTTC. It specifies CASGQGADEQYF. The V and J genes are TRBV7-9 and TRBJ2-7, with 8 bases that match TRBD1. In germline, CDR1 is SEHNR, CDR2 FQNEAQ (reference sequence). With V trimmed by 8 bases and J by 5 bases, 5 bases remained unmatched. This CDR3 spans 12 amino acids.

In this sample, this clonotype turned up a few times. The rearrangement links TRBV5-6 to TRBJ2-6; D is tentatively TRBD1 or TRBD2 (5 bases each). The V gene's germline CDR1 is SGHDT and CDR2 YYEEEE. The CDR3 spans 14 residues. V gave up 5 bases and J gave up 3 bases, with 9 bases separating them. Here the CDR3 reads CASRRGVGANVLTF. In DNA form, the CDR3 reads TGTGCCAGCAGACGAGGGGTTGGGGCCAACGTCCTGACTTTC. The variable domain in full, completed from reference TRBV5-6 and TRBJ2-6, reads DAGVTQSPTHLIKTRGQQVTLRCSPKSGHDTVSWYQQALGQGPQFIFQYYEEEERQRGNFPDRFSGHQFPNYSSELNVNALLLGDSALYLCASRRGVGANVLTFGAGSRLTVL.

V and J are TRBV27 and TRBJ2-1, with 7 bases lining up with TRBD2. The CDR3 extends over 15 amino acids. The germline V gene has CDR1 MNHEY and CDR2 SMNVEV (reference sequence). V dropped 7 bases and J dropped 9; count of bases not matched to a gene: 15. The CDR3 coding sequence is TGTGCCAGCACTCCACTGGGGGAGGGCCTGGGTGAGCAGTTCTTC. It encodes CASTPLGEGLGEQFF.

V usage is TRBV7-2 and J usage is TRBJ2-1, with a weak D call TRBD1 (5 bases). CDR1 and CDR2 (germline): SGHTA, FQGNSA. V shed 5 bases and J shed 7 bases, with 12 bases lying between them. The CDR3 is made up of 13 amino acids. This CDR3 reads CASSRQGWNEQFF. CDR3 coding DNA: TGTGCCAGCAGCCGCCAGGGTTGGAATGAGCAGTTCTTC.

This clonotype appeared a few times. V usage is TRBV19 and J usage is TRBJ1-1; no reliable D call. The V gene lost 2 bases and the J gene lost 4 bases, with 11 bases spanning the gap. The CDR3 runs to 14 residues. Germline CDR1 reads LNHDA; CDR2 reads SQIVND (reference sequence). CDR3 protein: CASSISASGTEAFF. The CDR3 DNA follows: TGTGCCAGTAGTATATCAGCGTCAGGCACTGAAGCTTTCTTT.

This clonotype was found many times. Written as DNA, the CDR3 is TGCGCCAGCAGCTTACTCGACCCAAGGATCAATTCACCCCTCCACTTT. Translated: CASSLLDPRINSPLHF. The chain recombines TRBV5-1 with TRBJ1-6; D is unclear. CDR3 length: 16 residues. Trimming left V 2 bases short and J 7 bases short, with 16 bases between. CDR1 is SGHRS, CDR2 YFSETQ, per germline.

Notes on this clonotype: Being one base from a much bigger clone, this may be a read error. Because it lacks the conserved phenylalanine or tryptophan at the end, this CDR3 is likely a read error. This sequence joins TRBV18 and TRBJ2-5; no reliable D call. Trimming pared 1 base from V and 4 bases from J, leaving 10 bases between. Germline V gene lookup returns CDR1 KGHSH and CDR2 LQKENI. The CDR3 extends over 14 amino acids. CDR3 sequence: CASSPLGGPETQYL. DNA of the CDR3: TGTGCCAGCTCACCACTCGGCGGTCCAGAGACCCAGTACCTC.

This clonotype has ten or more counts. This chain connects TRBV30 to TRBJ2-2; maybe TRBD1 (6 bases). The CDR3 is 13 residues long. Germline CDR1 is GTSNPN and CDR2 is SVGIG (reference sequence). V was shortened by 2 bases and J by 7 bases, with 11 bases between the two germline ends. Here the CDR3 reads CAWSHRDHGELFF. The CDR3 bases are TGTGCCTGGAGTCACAGGGACCACGGGGAGCTGTTTTTT.

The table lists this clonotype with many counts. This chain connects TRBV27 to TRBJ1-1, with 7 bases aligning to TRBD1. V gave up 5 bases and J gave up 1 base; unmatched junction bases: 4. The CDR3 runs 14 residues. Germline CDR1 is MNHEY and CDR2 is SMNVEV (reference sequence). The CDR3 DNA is TGTGCCAGCAGTCTCCGACAGGGGAACACTGAAGCTTTCTTT. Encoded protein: CASSLRQGNTEAFF.

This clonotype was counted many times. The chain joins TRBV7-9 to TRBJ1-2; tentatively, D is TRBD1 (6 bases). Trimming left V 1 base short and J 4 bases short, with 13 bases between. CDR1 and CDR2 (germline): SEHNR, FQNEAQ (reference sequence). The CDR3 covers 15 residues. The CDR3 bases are TGTGCCAGCAGCTTAGGGCAGGGGCACGTCTATGGCTACACCTTC. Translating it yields CASSLGQGHVYGYTF.

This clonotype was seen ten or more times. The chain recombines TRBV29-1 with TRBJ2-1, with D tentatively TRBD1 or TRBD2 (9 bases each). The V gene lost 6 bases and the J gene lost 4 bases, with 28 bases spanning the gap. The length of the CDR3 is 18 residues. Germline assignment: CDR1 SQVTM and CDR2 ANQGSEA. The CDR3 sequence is CSVKPGQGRLADYNEQFF. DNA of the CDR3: TGCAGCGTGAAGCCGGGACAGGGCCGACTAGCGGATTACAATGAGCAGTTCTTC.

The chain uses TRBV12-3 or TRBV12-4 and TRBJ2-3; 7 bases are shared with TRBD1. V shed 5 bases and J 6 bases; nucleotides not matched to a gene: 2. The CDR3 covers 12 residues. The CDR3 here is CASSKDRDTQYF. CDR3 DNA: TGTGCCAGCAGTAAGGACAGGGATACGCAGTATTTT.